The 20 T cell receptor beta chains below all came from one sample that was sequenced in a study of T cells expressing NK-cell markers. TCRdb re-analyzed the 5' RACE reads; it lists each CDR3 protein once, without DNA. Recorded for this sample: over 150,000 distinct CDR3 sequences. The sequenced material came from blood T cells: a sorted CD56 or NKG2C T cell subset, CD4+ or CD8+ T cells, or bulk PBMC T cells (not recorded which). These receptors were obtained from a woman between 45 and 65 years old in good health.

V usage is TRBV27 and J usage is TRBJ2-1; TCRdb proposes TRBD2, but this gene call is untestable without DNA. Per the germline V gene, CDR1 is MNHEY and CDR2 is SMNVEV (reference sequence). This CDR3 has 15 residues. The CDR3 reads CASRGGTSGNNEQFF.

The chain is built from TRBV20-1 and TRBJ1-2. The CDR3 runs 12 residues. CDR1 is DFQATT and CDR2 is SNEGSKA in the germline V gene (reference sequence). The CDR3 protein is CSAIDTPYGYTF.

The chain has TRBV7-9 and TRBJ1-1; TCRdb selects TRBD1, and the lack of DNA leaves this call unchecked. Germline CDR1 SEHNR, CDR2 FQNEAQ (reference sequence). The CDR3 length is 15 residues. CDR3 region: CASSLGSNRDTEAFF.

The chain recombines TRBV6-5 with TRBJ2-3; checking the TCRdb D call of TRBD2 is not possible without DNA. The CDR3 extends over 16 amino acids. The germline V gene encodes CDR1 MNHEY and CDR2 SVGAGI. The CDR3: CASSRRLAGGRDTQYF.

The chain couples TRBV5-1 to TRBJ2-1; TCRdb selects TRBD2, and the lack of DNA leaves this call unchecked. This CDR3 is built from 14 residues. CDR1 is SGHRS, CDR2 YFSETQ, per germline. The CDR3 loop is CASRPAGSYNEQFF.

V is TRBV12-3 or TRBV12-4 and J is TRBJ1-4; TCRdb calls TRBD1, which cannot be checked without DNA. The CDR3 covers 15 residues. The CDR3 reads CASTFTPEEGEKLFF.

The CDR3 sequence is CASSELSSSTDTQYF. V and J are TRBV27 and TRBJ2-3. CDR3 length: 15 amino acids. Per the germline V gene, CDR1 is MNHEY and CDR2 is SMNVEV (reference sequence).

The chain couples TRBV4-1 to TRBJ2-2; TCRdb's D call, TRBD2, is unchecked because there is no DNA. Germline CDR1 MGHRA, CDR2 YSYEKL. There are 17 residues in the CDR3. CDR3 amino acids: CASSQGGTPTFTGELFF.

The genes are TRBV7-9 and TRBJ1-5. In germline, CDR1 is SEHNR, CDR2 FQNEAQ (reference sequence). This CDR3 is 14 amino acids long. The CDR3 sequence is CASSMGPGNQPQHF. The full variable domain, rest sourced from reference TRBV7-9 and TRBJ1-5, is DTGVSQNPRHKITKRGQNVTFRCDPISEHNRLYWYRQTLGQGPEFLTYFQNEAQLEKSRLLSDRFSAERPKGSFSTLEIQRTEQGDSAMYLCASSMGPGNQPQHFGDGTRLSIL.

V and J are TRBV5-6 and TRBJ2-3; TCRdb gives TRBD2 as the D gene, but with no DNA this cannot be confirmed. The CDR3 contains 16 residues. The germline CDR1 and CDR2 sequences are SGHDT and YYEEEE. The chain's CDR3 is CASSLSLAGGTDTQYF.

The V call is TRBV13, the J call TRBJ2-5; TCRdb outputs TRBD2, but without DNA this stays unchecked. CDR1 PRHDT and CDR2 FYEKMQ come from the germline V gene (reference sequence). The CDR3 runs to 15 residues. This CDR3 reads CASSLLGEGRETQYF.

The rearrangement uses TRBV7-2 and TRBJ2-3; there is no DNA to check the TCRdb D call of TRBD2. The germline V gene encodes CDR1 SGHTA and CDR2 FQGNSA. The CDR3 extends over 17 amino acids. The CDR3: CASSLGPGLAQTDTQYF.

The V gene is TRBV5-1, the J gene TRBJ2-1; TCRdb reports TRBD2, a call that lacks DNA to check it against. The CDR3 extends over 17 amino acids. Germline V lookup: CDR1 SGHRS, CDR2 YFSETQ. This CDR3 reads CASSPRLAGGPSDEQFF.

V usage is TRBV5-1 and J usage is TRBJ2-1; TCRdb returns TRBD2, unconfirmable since there is no DNA. CDR1 SGHRS and CDR2 YFSETQ come from the germline V gene. The CDR3 is 17 residues long. The chain's CDR3 is CASNLDVSGMGYNEQFF.

This sequence joins TRBV5-1 and TRBJ2-3; with no DNA, the TCRdb D assignment of TRBD1 cannot be verified. Per the germline V gene, CDR1 is SGHRS and CDR2 is YFSETQ. The length of the CDR3 is 15 residues. CDR3 in amino acids: CASSWTDTSTDTQYF.

The CDR3 loop is CASSFLTGGPDNEQFF. V gene TRBV12-3 or TRBV12-4 combines with J gene TRBJ2-1; with no DNA, the TCRdb D assignment of TRBD2 cannot be verified. The CDR3 is made up of 16 amino acids.

The V and J genes are TRBV5-1 and TRBJ1-2; TCRdb designates TRBD1, a call that cannot be tested without DNA. In germline, CDR1 is SGHRS, CDR2 YFSETQ. This CDR3 spans 15 amino acids. CDR3 in amino acids: CASSFNRVGDYGYTF.

This rearrangement joins TRBV19 to TRBJ1-1; TCRdb's D call of TRBD1 is untestable without DNA. This CDR3 spans 13 amino acids. CDR1 is LNHDA, CDR2 SQIVND, per germline (reference sequence). CDR3 residues: CASSVTWGTEAFF.

The chain is built from TRBV12-3 or TRBV12-4 and TRBJ1-2; TCRdb picks TRBD1, but there is no DNA to check that call. CDR3 length equals 12 residues. This CDR3 reads CAVGDGAYGYTF.

The J gene is TRBJ2-3, the V gene TRBV16; TCRdb lists TRBD1, though no DNA is available to test this call. The CDR3 is made up of 15 amino acids. Germline V gene lookup returns CDR1 KGHSY and CDR2 FQNENV. This chain's CDR3 is CASSHTGTSTDTQYF.